Following are 14 T cell receptor beta chains from one sample sequenced in a study of blood T cell repertoires in COVID-19 (TCRdb year 2020). Receptors were amplified or captured by the immunoSEQ multiplex PCR assay. The source is immuneACCESS, and TCRdb retained only in-frame sequences with V and J called. Part of the clones is not carried over; for the studies checked, unresolved V genes explain less than half of this, and the remainder is unexplained. Present in this sample are 150,000 to 200,000 clones, around 86% of which were seen just once. The ten most abundant clones make up over 0.85% of the sample. The sequencing input was peripheral blood. These receptors came from a young man with acute or convalescent COVID-19.

This rearrangement joins TRBV5-1 to TRBJ1-6; 8 bases are shared with TRBD1. CDR3 length: 15 residues. Trimming took 3 bases from V and 7 from J; bases not matched to a gene: 6. Germline V gene sequence: CDR1 SGHRS, CDR2 YFSETQ. CDR3 protein: CASSSGQELNSPLHF. The CDR3, as DNA: TGCGCCAGCAGCTCGGGACAGGAGTTAAATTCACCCCTCCACTTT.

This chain links TRBV3-1 (or the pseudogene TRBV3-2) with TRBJ2-5, with TRBD2 as a possible D gene (5 bases). CDR1 and CDR2 from the germline V gene are LGHDT and YNNKEL (reference sequence). This CDR3 spans 15 amino acids. V dropped 4 bases and J dropped 4 bases, with 16 bases sitting between them. This CDR3 is CASSPDQLEIETQYF. CDR3 DNA sequence: TGTGCCAGCAGCCCTGACCAACTAGAAATAGAGACCCAGTACTTC.

This chain joins TRBV6-5 and TRBJ1-6, with D unclear. The V and J ends lost 3 bases and 10 bases respectively, with 16 bases between them. CDR1 is MNHEY and CDR2 is SVGAGI in the germline V gene. This CDR3 spans 15 amino acids. For the CDR3, the DNA is TGTGCCAGCAGTTATTTTGCGTTTACAGACTCACCCCTCCACTTT. The encoded protein is CASSYFAFTDSPLHF.

The genes are TRBV19 and TRBJ1-1, with 7 bases lining up with TRBD1. V lost 5 bases, J lost 0 bases, and 3 bases stayed unmatched. From germline, CDR1 is LNHDA and CDR2 SQIVND (reference sequence). CDR3 length: 14 amino acids. For the CDR3, the DNA is TGTGCCAGTAGTCTGGGACAGATGAACACTGAAGCTTTCTTT. This translates into CASSLGQMNTEAFF.

The chain couples TRBV27 to TRBJ1-5; D is unclear. The length of the CDR3 is 13 residues. V shed 8 bases and J shed 1 base, with 9 bases lying between them. The germline CDR1 and CDR2 sequences are MNHEY and SMNVEV (reference sequence). CDR3 residues: CASPPPSNQPQHF. The CDR3, as DNA: TGTGCCAGCCCCCCCCCGAGCAATCAGCCCCAGCATTTT.

This rearrangement joins TRBV3-1 (or the pseudogene TRBV3-2) to TRBJ2-1; 7 nucleotides line up with TRBD2. Unmatched junction bases numbered 3, after V lost 0 bases and J lost 4 bases. Germline V gene sequence: CDR1 LGHDT, CDR2 YNNKEL (reference sequence). The CDR3 extends over 15 amino acids. CDR3 in DNA: TGTGCCAGCAGCCAAGATTGGGGGGGATACAATGAGCAGTTCTTC. This translates into CASSQDWGGYNEQFF.

The V and J genes are TRBV30 and TRBJ1-6; TRBD1 is a possible D gene (5 bases). Trimming took off 4 bases at V and 6 bases at J, with 10 bases between the two ends. The CDR3 loop spans 13 amino acids. The germline V gene has CDR1 GTSNPN and CDR2 SVGIG (reference sequence). The CDR3 DNA sequence: TGTGCCTGGATGGGGGGTCCTAATTCACCCCTCCACTTT. Residues: CAWMGGPNSPLHF.

The chain couples TRBV3-1 (or the pseudogene TRBV3-2) to TRBJ1-3, with D possibly matching TRBD1 (5 bases). The V gene's germline CDR1 is LGHDT and CDR2 YNNKEL (reference sequence). V lost 0 bases and J lost 0, with 12 bases in between. This CDR3 region has 17 residues. DNA of the CDR3: TGTGCCAGCAGCCAAGAGGTCGGGGGAAACTCTGGAAACACCATATATTTT. Translated: CASSQEVGGNSGNTIYF.

V gene TRBV4-2 combines with J gene TRBJ1-2; 8 positions match TRBD1. Germline V CDR1 and CDR2: LGHNA, YNFKEQ. The trim removed 2 bases at V and 7 bases at J, leaving 9 bases unmatched. The CDR3 spans 15 residues. The CDR3: CASSQPVDRGGGYTF. For the CDR3, the DNA is TGTGCCAGCAGCCAACCGGTTGACAGGGGAGGTGGCTACACCTTC.

The CDR3 sequence: CASSDMAGRDYEQYF. As DNA, the CDR3 is TGTGCCAGCAGCGACATGGCAGGACGGGACTACGAGCAGTACTTC. V gene TRBV5-4 combines with J gene TRBJ2-7; D possibly corresponds to TRBD2 (5 bases). The CDR3 spans 15 residues. Germline V gene data show CDR1 as SGHNT and CDR2 as YYREEE (reference sequence). The V end was cut by 4 bases, the J end by 3 bases, with 17 bases between. Drawing the rest from reference TRBV5-4 and TRBJ2-7, the complete variable domain is ETGVTQSPTHLIKTRGQQVTLRCSSQSGHNTVSWYQQALGQGPQFIFQYYREEENGRGNFPPRFSGLQFPNYSSELNVNALELDDSALYLCASSDMAGRDYEQYFGPGTRLTVT.

The chain is built from TRBV5-8 and TRBJ1-5; D gene uncertain. Germline V gene data show CDR1 as SGHTS and CDR2 as YDEGEE. The CDR3 has 14 amino acids. Trimming took 5 bases from V and 7 from J, leaving 16 bases between them. CDR3 residues: CASRQLEGGQPQHF. Here the CDR3 DNA reads TGTGCCAGCAGGCAGCTGGAGGGTGGACAGCCCCAGCATTTT. Based on the CDR3 plus reference TRBV5-8 and TRBJ1-5, the full variable domain is EAGVTQSPTHLIKTRGQQATLRCSPISGHTSVYWYQQALGLGLQFLLWYDEGEERNRGNFPPRFSGRQFPNYSSELNVNALELEDSALYLCASRQLEGGQPQHFGDGTRLSIL.

This clone was detected a few times. The chain carries TRBV7-9 and TRBJ2-1; TRBD1 is a possible D gene (5 bases). V was clipped by 8 bases and J by 1 base, with 15 bases between them. Germline loops: CDR1 SEHNR, CDR2 FQNEAQ (reference sequence). CDR3 length equals 15 residues. The CDR3 here is CASVIRVTSYNEQFF. CDR3 in DNA: TGTGCCAGCGTGATCAGGGTGACTTCCTACAATGAGCAGTTCTTC.

The chain uses TRBV19 and TRBJ1-3, with a weak D call TRBD1 (5 bases). The CDR3 consists of 14 residues. V lost 4 bases and J lost 0, with 7 bases in between. Per germline, CDR1 LNHDA and CDR2 SQIVND (reference sequence). The CDR3 spells CASSTDSSGNTIYF. The DNA of the CDR3 is TGTGCCAGTAGTACCGACAGCTCTGGAAACACCATATATTTT.

This clone was found a few times. The J gene is TRBJ1-3, the V gene TRBV28, with 8 bases matching TRBD1. The CDR3 has 16 residues. Trimming at V came to 5 bases and at J to 2 bases, leaving 8 bases not matched to a gene. CDR1 is MDHEN and CDR2 is SYDVKM in the germline V gene. CDR3 coding DNA: TGTGCCAGCAGTGTAATTCCAGGGGGCACTGGAAACACCATATATTTT. Protein: CASSVIPGGTGNTIYF.